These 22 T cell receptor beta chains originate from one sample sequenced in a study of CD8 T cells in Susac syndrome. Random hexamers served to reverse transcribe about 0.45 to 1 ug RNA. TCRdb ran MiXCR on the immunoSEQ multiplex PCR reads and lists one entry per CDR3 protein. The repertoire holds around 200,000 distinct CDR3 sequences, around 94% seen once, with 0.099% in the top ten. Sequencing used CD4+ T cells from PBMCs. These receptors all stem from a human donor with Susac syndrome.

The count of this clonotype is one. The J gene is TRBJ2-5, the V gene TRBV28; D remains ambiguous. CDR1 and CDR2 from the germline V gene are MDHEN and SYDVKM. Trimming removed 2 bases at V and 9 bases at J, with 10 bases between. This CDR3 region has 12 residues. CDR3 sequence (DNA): TGTGCCAGCAGTTTAATCGACCGGGCCCAGTACTTC. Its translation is CASSLIDRAQYF.

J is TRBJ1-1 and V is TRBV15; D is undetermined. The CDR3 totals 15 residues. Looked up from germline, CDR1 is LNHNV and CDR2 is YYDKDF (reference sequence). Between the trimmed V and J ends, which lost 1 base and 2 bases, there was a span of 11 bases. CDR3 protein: CATSRGGQANTEAFF. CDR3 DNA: TGTGCCACCAGCAGAGGTGGGCAAGCAAACACTGAAGCTTTCTTT.

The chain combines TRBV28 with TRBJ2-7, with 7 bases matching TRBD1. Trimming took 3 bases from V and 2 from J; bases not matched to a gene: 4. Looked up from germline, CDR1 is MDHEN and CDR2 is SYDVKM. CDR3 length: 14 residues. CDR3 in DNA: TGTGCCAGCAGTTTTCGCCAGGGGGCCTACGAGCAGTACTTC. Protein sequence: CASSFRQGAYEQYF.

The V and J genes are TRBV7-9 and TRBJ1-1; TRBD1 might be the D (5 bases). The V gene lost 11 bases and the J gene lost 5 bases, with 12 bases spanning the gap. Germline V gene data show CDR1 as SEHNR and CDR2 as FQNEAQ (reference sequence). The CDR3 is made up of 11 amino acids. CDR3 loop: CAGGEGTEAFF. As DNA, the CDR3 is TGTGCCGGAGGGGAGGGGACTGAAGCTTTCTTT. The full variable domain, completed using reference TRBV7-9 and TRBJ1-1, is DTGVSQNPRHKITKRGQNVTFRCDPISEHNRLYWYRQTLGQGPEFLTYFQNEAQLEKSRLLSDRFSAERPKGSFSTLEIQRTEQGDSAMYLCAGGEGTEAFFGQGTRLTVV.

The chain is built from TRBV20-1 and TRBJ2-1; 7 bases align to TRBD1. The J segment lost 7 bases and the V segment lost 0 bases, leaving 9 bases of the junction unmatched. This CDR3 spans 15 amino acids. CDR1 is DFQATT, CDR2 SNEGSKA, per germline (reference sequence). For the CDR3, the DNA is TGCAGTGCTAGAGATCGTATACAGGGGCGGAATGAGCAGTTCTTC. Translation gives CSARDRIQGRNEQFF.

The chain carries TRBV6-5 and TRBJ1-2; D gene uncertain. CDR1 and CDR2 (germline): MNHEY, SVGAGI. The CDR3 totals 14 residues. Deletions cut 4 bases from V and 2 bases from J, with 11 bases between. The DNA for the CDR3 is TGTGCCAGCAGTTCCCTGGTTGGAAACTATGGCTACACCTTC. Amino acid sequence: CASSSLVGNYGYTF.

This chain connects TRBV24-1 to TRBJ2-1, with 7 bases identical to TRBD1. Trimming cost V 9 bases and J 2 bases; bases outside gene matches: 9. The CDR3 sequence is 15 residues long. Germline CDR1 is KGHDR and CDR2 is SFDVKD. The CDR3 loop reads CATVSAGGPYNEQFF. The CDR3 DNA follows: TGTGCCACCGTCTCGGCAGGGGGTCCCTACAATGAGCAGTTCTTC.

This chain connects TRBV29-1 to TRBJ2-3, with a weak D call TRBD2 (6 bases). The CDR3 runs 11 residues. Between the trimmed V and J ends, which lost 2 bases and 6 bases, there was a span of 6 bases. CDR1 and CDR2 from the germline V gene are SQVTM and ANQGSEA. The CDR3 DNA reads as TGCAGCGTTGAACTAGCGGATACGCAGTATTTT. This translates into CSVELADTQYF.

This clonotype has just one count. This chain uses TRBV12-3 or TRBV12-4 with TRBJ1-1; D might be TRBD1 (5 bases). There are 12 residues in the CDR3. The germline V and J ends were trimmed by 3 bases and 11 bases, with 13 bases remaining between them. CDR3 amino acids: CASSFAGTVAFF. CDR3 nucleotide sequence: TGTGCCAGCAGTTTCGCAGGGACTGTCGCTTTCTTT.

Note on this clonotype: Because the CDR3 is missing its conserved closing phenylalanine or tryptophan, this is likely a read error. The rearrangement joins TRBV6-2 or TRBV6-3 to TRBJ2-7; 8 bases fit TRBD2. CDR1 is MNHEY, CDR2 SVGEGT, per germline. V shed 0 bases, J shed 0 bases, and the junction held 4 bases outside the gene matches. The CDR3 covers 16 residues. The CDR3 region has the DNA TGTGCCAGCAGTTACTCGTTAGCGGGACTCTCCTACGAGCAGTACTTG. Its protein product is CASSYSLAGLSYEQYL.

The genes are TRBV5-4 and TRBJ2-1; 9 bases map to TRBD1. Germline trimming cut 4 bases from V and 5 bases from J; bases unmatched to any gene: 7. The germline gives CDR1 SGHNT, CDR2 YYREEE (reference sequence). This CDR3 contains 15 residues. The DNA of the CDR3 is TGTGCCAGCAGCCCGGGACAGGGCTTTAACAATGAGCAGTTCTTC. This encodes CASSPGQGFNNEQFF.

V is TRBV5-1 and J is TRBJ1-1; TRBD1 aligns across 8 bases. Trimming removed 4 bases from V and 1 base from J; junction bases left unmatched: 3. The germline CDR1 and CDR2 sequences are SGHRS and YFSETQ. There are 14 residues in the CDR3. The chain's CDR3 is CASSRDRGNTEAFF. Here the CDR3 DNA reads TGCGCCAGCAGCCGCGACAGGGGGAACACTGAAGCTTTCTTT. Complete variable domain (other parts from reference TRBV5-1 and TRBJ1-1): KAGVTQTPRYLIKTRGQQVTLSCSPISGHRSVSWYQQTPGQGLQFLFEYFSETQRNKGNFPGRFSGRQFSNSRSEMNVSTLELGDSALYLCASSRDRGNTEAFFGQGTRLTVV.

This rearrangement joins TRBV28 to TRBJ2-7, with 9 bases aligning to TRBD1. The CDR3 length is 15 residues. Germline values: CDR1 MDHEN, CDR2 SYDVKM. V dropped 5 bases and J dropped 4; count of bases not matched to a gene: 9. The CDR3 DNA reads TGTGCCAGCAGTCGGTATGGACAGGGGACTTACGAGCAGTACTTC. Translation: CASSRYGQGTYEQYF.

CDR3 sequence: CASVLSGRGYGYTF. CDR3 coding DNA: TGTGCCAGCGTTCTTTCAGGGCGTGGGTATGGCTACACCTTC. The chain has TRBV7-9 and TRBJ1-2; weak D call: TRBD1 (5 bases). Germline V gene data show CDR1 as SEHNR and CDR2 as FQNEAQ (reference sequence). Trimming pared 8 bases from V and 5 bases from J, leaving 18 bases between. The length of the CDR3 is 14 residues.

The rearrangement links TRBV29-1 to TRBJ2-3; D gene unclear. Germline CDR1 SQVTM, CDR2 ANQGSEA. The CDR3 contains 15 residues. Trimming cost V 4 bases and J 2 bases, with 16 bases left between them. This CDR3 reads CSVGPNDKYTDTQYF. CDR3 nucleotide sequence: TGCAGCGTTGGCCCAAATGACAAATACACAGATACGCAGTATTTT.

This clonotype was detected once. The CDR3 DNA reads as TGCAGTGCTACCGCTGCAGACCGAGCGGGCCGCACAGATACGCAGTATTTT. The encoded protein is CSATAADRAGRTDTQYF. This chain uses TRBV20-1 with TRBJ2-3; D perhaps matches TRBD2 (6 bases). The V gene's germline CDR1 is DFQATT and CDR2 SNEGSKA (reference sequence). CDR3 length: 17 amino acids. Trimming took off 4 bases at V and 1 base at J, with 21 bases between the two ends.

CDR3 sequence (DNA): TGTGCCAGCAGTCCCGGGACCCCGAGCAATCAGCCCCAGCATTTT. Encoded protein: CASSPGTPSNQPQHF. V is TRBV28 and J is TRBJ1-5, with D possibly being TRBD1 (5 bases). This CDR3 comprises 15 residues. Trimming stripped 5 bases from V and 1 base from J, with 12 bases between. Germline loops: CDR1 MDHEN, CDR2 SYDVKM.

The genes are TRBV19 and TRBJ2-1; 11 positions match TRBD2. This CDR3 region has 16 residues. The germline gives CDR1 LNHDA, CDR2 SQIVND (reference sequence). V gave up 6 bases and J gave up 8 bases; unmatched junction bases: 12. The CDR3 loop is CASSTRTSGRLDEQFF. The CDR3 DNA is TGTGCCAGTAGCACGAGGACTAGCGGGCGCCTTGATGAGCAGTTCTTC.

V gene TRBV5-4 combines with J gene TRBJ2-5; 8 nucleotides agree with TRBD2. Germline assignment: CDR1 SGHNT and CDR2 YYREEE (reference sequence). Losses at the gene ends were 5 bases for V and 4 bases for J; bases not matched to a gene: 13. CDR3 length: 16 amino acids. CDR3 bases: TGTGCCAGCAGTGGGGGACTAGGGGAGCGCGGAGAGACCCAGTACTTC. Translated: CASSGGLGERGETQYF.

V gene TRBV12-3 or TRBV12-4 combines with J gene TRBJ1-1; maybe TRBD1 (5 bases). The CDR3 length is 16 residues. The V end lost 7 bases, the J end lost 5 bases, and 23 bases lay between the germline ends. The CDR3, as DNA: TGTGCCAGCACCCCATACGTATACCAGGGTACGACTGAAGCTTTCTTT. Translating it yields CASTPYVYQGTTEAFF.

The CDR3 protein is CASSLAGTGASEAFF. The CDR3 nucleotides are TGCGCCAGCAGCCTAGCCGGGACAGGGGCGTCTGAAGCTTTCTTT. V is TRBV5-1 and J is TRBJ1-1; 10 bases line up with TRBD1. The J segment lost 6 bases and the V segment lost 4 bases, leaving 9 bases of the junction unmatched. The CDR3 consists of 15 residues. From germline, CDR1 is SGHRS and CDR2 YFSETQ.

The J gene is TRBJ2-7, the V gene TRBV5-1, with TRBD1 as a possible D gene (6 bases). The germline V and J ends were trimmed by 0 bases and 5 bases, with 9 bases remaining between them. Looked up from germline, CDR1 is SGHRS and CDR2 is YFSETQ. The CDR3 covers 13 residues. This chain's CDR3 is CASSLGTAHEQYF. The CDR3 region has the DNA TGCGCCAGCAGCTTGGGGACAGCTCACGAGCAGTACTTC. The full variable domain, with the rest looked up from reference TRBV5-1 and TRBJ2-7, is KAGVTQTPRYLIKTRGQQVTLSCSPISGHRSVSWYQQTPGQGLQFLFEYFSETQRNKGNFPGRFSGRQFSNSRSEMNVSTLELGDSALYLCASSLGTAHEQYFGPGTRLTVT.